Listed below are T cell receptor beta chains from one sample, sequenced in a study of T cells expressing NK-cell markers. With the 5' RACE reads reprocessed, TCRdb shows one record per CDR3 protein and no DNA. Its clone listing holds about 450,000 distinct CDR3 sequences. The sample taken for sequencing was blood T cells: a sorted CD56 or NKG2C T cell subset, CD4+ or CD8+ T cells, or bulk PBMC T cells (not recorded which). These receptors came from a woman between 18 and 70 years old in good health. Each CDR3 is given with its conserved first and last residue. Each record gives: J gene, V gene, CDR3 protein.

j_gene: TRBJ2-5
v_gene: TRBV29-1
CDR3aa: CSVEDHSGETQYF

j_gene: TRBJ2-3
v_gene: TRBV7-3
CDR3aa: CASSLEAGRGGTQYF

j_gene: TRBJ2-5
v_gene: TRBV28
CDR3aa: CASTPRGEEETQYF

j_gene: TRBJ1-2
v_gene: TRBV20-1
CDR3aa: CSASPTGAAYTF

j_gene: TRBJ1-2
v_gene: TRBV27
CDR3aa: CASGRVNYGYTF

j_gene: TRBJ1-1
v_gene: TRBV27
CDR3aa: CASIEDRGANTEAFF

j_gene: TRBJ2-5
v_gene: TRBV6-6
CDR3aa: CASSYPGQAQYF

j_gene: TRBJ1-2
v_gene: TRBV4-2
CDR3aa: CASSQEPGTNYGYTF

j_gene: TRBJ1-1
v_gene: TRBV12-3/TRBV12-4
CDR3aa: CASTLTGPTEAFF

j_gene: TRBJ2-7
v_gene: TRBV4-3
CDR3aa: CASSTRLLDSYEQYF

j_gene: TRBJ2-5
v_gene: TRBV4-3
CDR3aa: CASSQEASMEETQYF

j_gene: TRBJ1-6
v_gene: TRBV12-3/TRBV12-4
CDR3aa: CASSPNGDRASSPLHF

j_gene: TRBJ1-1
v_gene: TRBV6-6
CDR3aa: CASSYSQEEAFF

j_gene: TRBJ2-1
v_gene: TRBV5-6
CDR3aa: CASSPGTSEQFF

j_gene: TRBJ2-3
v_gene: TRBV20-1
CDR3aa: CSARDLRQGADTQYF

j_gene: TRBJ1-1
v_gene: TRBV6-5
CDR3aa: CASSYSMAGNTEAFF

j_gene: TRBJ2-1
v_gene: TRBV28
CDR3aa: CASSLSLAGKDEQFF

j_gene: TRBJ1-2
v_gene: TRBV6-5
CDR3aa: CASSYSGAYGYTF

j_gene: TRBJ2-1
v_gene: TRBV29-1
CDR3aa: CSVTEASGGDEQFF

j_gene: TRBJ2-1
v_gene: TRBV16
CDR3aa: CASSQVAGHNEQFF

j_gene: TRBJ2-1
v_gene: TRBV12-3/TRBV12-4
CDR3aa: CASRSSNEQFF

j_gene: TRBJ2-3
v_gene: TRBV20-1
CDR3aa: CSARPGGVGTQYF

j_gene: TRBJ1-1
v_gene: TRBV20-1
CDR3aa: CSASNDLFTAFF

j_gene: TRBJ2-2
v_gene: TRBV7-9
CDR3aa: CASSFRTANTGELFF

j_gene: TRBJ2-3
v_gene: TRBV7-2
CDR3aa: CASSLGPRASTDTQYF

j_gene: TRBJ1-2
v_gene: TRBV29-1
CDR3aa: CSVPRTANYGYTF

j_gene: TRBJ1-1
v_gene: TRBV20-1
CDR3aa: CSARDRGTEAFF

j_gene: TRBJ1-5
v_gene: TRBV6-2/TRBV6-3
CDR3aa: CASSYSNNQPQHF

j_gene: TRBJ2-7
v_gene: TRBV6-2/TRBV6-3
CDR3aa: CASSQQGLLHEQYF

j_gene: TRBJ1-2
v_gene: TRBV11-2
CDR3aa: CASSQVKQGAIYGYTF

j_gene: TRBJ1-5
v_gene: TRBV28
CDR3aa: CASSSGGTWPQHF

j_gene: TRBJ1-3
v_gene: TRBV9
CDR3aa: CASSVEGPGNTIYF

j_gene: TRBJ2-5
v_gene: TRBV6-1
CDR3aa: CASSRGSAGTQYF

j_gene: TRBJ1-6
v_gene: TRBV20-1
CDR3aa: CSAPGTGRTNSPLHF

j_gene: TRBJ2-1
v_gene: TRBV7-9
CDR3aa: CASSLALGGRYNEQFF

j_gene: TRBJ2-1
v_gene: TRBV6-5
CDR3aa: CASSLIREGLNEQFF

j_gene: TRBJ2-7
v_gene: TRBV12-3/TRBV12-4
CDR3aa: CASSTRTGPYEQYF

j_gene: TRBJ1-1
v_gene: TRBV6-5
CDR3aa: CASSSGERPMNTEAFF

j_gene: TRBJ1-1
v_gene: TRBV20-1
CDR3aa: CSAGEHRTMNTEAFF

j_gene: TRBJ2-1
v_gene: TRBV7-9
CDR3aa: CASSSLTSGILNEQFF

j_gene: TRBJ2-3
v_gene: TRBV7-3
CDR3aa: CASSESGGAVDTQYF

j_gene: TRBJ1-5
v_gene: TRBV19
CDR3aa: CASRRGINQPQHF

j_gene: TRBJ2-1
v_gene: TRBV5-6
CDR3aa: CASSLRRGVSYNEQFF

j_gene: TRBJ2-3
v_gene: TRBV9
CDR3aa: CASSGQAPDTQYF

j_gene: TRBJ1-1
v_gene: TRBV10-3
CDR3aa: CAISESVNTEAFF

j_gene: TRBJ1-1
v_gene: TRBV5-1
CDR3aa: CASSLGDRATEAFF

j_gene: TRBJ2-2
v_gene: TRBV6-5
CDR3aa: CASSYSNTDTGELFF

j_gene: TRBJ2-5
v_gene: TRBV4-1
CDR3aa: CASSQESSGGEETQYF

j_gene: TRBJ2-5
v_gene: TRBV3-1
CDR3aa: CASSQWGKQETQYF

j_gene: TRBJ2-2
v_gene: TRBV20-1
CDR3aa: CSAREKSAGELFF

j_gene: TRBJ1-2
v_gene: TRBV6-5
CDR3aa: CASRLPRDTSYGYTF

j_gene: TRBJ2-2
v_gene: TRBV7-3
CDR3aa: CASSLYGSNTGELFF